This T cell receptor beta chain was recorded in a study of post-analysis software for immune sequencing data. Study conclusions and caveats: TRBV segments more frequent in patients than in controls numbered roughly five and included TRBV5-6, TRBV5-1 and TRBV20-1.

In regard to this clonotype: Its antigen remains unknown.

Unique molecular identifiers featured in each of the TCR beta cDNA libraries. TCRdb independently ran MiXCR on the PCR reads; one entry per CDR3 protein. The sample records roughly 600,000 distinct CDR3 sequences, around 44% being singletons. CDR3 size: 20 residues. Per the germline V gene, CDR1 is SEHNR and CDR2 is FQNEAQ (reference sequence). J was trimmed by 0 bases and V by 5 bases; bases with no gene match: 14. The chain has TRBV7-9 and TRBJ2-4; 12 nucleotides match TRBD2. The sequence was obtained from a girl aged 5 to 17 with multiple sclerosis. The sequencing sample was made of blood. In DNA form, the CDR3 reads TGTGCCAGCAGCCCCGAGACTAGCGGGAGTCTCAGGGGAGCCAAAAACATTCAGTACTTC. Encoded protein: CASSPETSGSLRGAKNIQYF.